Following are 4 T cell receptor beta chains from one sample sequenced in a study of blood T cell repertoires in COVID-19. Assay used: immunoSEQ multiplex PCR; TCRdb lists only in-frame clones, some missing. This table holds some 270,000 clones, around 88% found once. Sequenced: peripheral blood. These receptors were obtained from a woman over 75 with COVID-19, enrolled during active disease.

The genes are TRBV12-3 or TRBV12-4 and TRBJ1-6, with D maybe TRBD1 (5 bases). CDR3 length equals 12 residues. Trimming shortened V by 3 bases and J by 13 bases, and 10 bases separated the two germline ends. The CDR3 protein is CASSFGDSPLHF. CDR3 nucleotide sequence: TGTGCCAGCAGTTTTGGTGACAGTCCCCTCCACTTT.

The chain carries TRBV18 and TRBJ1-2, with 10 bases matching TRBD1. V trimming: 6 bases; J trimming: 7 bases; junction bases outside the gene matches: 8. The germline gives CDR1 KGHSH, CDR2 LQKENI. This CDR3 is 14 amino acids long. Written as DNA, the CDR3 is TGTGCCAGCTCGGAAACCGGGACAGGGGTTGGCTACACCTTC. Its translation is CASSETGTGVGYTF. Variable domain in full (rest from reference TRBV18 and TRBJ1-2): NAGVMQNPRHLVRRRGQEARLRCSPMKGHSHVYWYRQLPEEGLKFMVYLQKENIIDESGMPKERFSAEFPKEGPSILRIQQVVRGDSAAYFCASSETGTGVGYTFGSGTRLTVV.

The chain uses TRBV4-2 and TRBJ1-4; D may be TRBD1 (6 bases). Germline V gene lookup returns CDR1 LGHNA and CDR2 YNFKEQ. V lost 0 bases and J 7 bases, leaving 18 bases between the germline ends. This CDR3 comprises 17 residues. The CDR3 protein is CASSQDLGGGAGEKLFF. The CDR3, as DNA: TGTGCCAGCAGCCAAGATCTAGGGGGGGGCGCCGGTGAAAAACTGTTTTTT.

The CDR3 is CASSLFRTGANSPLHF. DNA of the CDR3: TGTGCCAGCAGCTTATTTAGGACAGGCGCTAATTCACCCCTCCACTTT. The chain has TRBV7-2 and TRBJ1-6, with 7 bases fitting TRBD1. The J segment lost 6 bases and the V segment lost 2 bases, leaving 7 bases of the junction unmatched. The CDR3 spans 16 residues. From germline, CDR1 is SGHTA and CDR2 FQGNSA. The full variable domain, its missing parts supplied by reference TRBV7-2 and TRBJ1-6, is GAGVSQSPSNKVTEKGKDVELRCDPISGHTALYWYRQSLGQGLEFLIYFQGNSAPDKSGLPSDRFSAERTGGSVSTLTIQRTQQEDSAVYLCASSLFRTGANSPLHFGNGTRLTVT.